This TCR beta chain originates from a study of blood T cells in healthy people across ages (dated by TCRdb to between 2015 and 2017). The study in broad terms: Template switching captured roughly one uniquely barcoded TCR beta cDNA molecule per two T cells in model experiments. The donors were split into four age groups: young (average around 15 years), middle-aged (about 40), aged (approximately 60) and long-lived (more than 80). The study analyzed two additional independent replicas of 1 million unique cDNA reads from the same blood draw for two donors, one aged 18 to 30 and one aged 80 or older. The study measured age-related changes in TCR beta repertoire diversity using deep sequencing normalized with unique cDNA molecular identifiers.

The CDR1 and CDR2 encoded by the germline V gene are SQVTM and ANQGSEA. Trimming at the junction amounts to 6 bases on V and 8 bases on J, and the germline ends lie 22 bases apart. Including the terminal cysteine and phenylalanine, the CDR3 comprises 14 residues. The DNA shown is the 42-base CDR3, in frame from base 1. Library preparation was by 5' RACE. Instrument used: Illumina HiSeq 2500. The second PCR ran for about 6 to 11 cycles and used a J-beta primer mix along with a sample-barcoded 5' primer. A template-switch 5' adaptor carrying 12 random nucleotides introduced a unique molecular identifier onto each TCR beta cDNA molecule. At least 2.5 million CDR3-containing paired-end reads were obtained from each sample. First-strand cDNA synthesis was performed from all RNA using the Mint cDNA synthesis kit, with priming by a TRBC-specific oligonucleotide. All cDNA was treated with uracil-DNA glycosylase and then went through a first 18-cycle PCR with the universal primers M1SS and BC2_uni_R. As for the authors' bioinformatics: Each sample was normalized by randomly selecting 1 million high-quality reads, each carrying a distinct molecular identifier. Instead of being binned into consensus sequences, reads that shared molecular identifiers were thrown out. MiTCR, run with a Q25 quality threshold and the strictest error-elimination algorithm, handled CDR3 identification, clonotype clustering and error correction. A nonparametric unseen species model with Euler transformation was used to estimate a lower bound on total TCR beta diversity. TCRdb reprocessed the public reads (quality trimming at Q25 with fastp, clone calling with MiXCR) and kept in-frame beta chains. For every CDR3 protein sequence, its rows merge into one entry that carries the most common genes and DNA. The V and J calls were not made by the authors but by TCRdb's processing. In this sample the table shows 600,000 to 1,000,000 distinct CDR3 sequences, 25% of which occur a single time. The ten largest clones capture more than 3% of the sample.

This clonotype has just a few counts. Its antigen has not been determined. Qualities for individual bases were not recorded, and no much larger clone is one base off. Systemically healthy Caucasian individuals from Russia, about 38 in total and aged 6 to 90 years, were included as donors. Around 10 milliliters of peripheral blood were drawn from each donor into EDTA-treated Vacutainer tubes. Ficoll-Paque density-gradient centrifugation was used to isolate PBMCs, with at least 7 million obtained per sample. Total RNA was extracted from PBMCs with Trizol reagent, with at least 6 micrograms obtained per sample. For every donor, flow cytometry on a PBMC aliquot measured the percentage of naive CD45RAhigh/CD27high T cells. Beyond this particular receptor, the publication reports: There was a strong correlation between observed TCR beta diversity and the percentage of naive T cells measured by flow cytometry. Compared with the aged group, the long-lived group had more naive CD4+ T cells, fewer expanded clones and increased TCR diversity, a pattern suggesting age selection. Estimates of total diversity from one million sequenced T cells were regarded as lower bounds and underestimates. As age increased, observed TCR beta diversity per million T cells dropped in a roughly linear way, and a significant reduction was already evident by age 40. Because the CMV infection status of the donors was unknown, age-related changes in expanded clonotypes may potentially have been confounded. Since profiling was done on bulk unsorted PBMCs, naive and antigen-experienced compartments could not be conclusively compared.

This sample also belongs to another study, concerning T cells of mothers and their children. The second paper further reports: Nine systemically healthy Caucasian individuals, comprising three mothers and their six children, were included as donors. cDNA synthesis used all of the extracted RNA, with around 1.5 ug of RNA in each 15 ul reaction. In the second PCR, the M1S primer added sample barcodes and 2-4 random nucleotides. Over 9.5 million TCR beta CDR3 reads were obtained for each mother, and approximately 2.9 million reads were obtained for each child. In both related and unrelated pairs, thymic selection shapes the output of TCR recombination in a similar way, with inherited differences having only a minor effect. Normalized repertoire overlap was always slightly but never significantly higher in related than unrelated mother-child pairs. With a sensitivity of about 100 clones per million clonotypes, no persistent microchimeric T cell clones were detected. To look for features that set related mother-child pairs apart from unrelated individuals, the researchers ran deep NGS to compare the TCR beta repertoires of mothers and children. Mothers averaged about 40 +/- 4 years of age and children averaged around 10 +/- 4 years. After adapter ligation was performed with NEBNext reagents, the libraries were sequenced on an Illumina HiSeq 2000 with 100+100 nt paired-end reads. To avoid cross-contamination, the mother libraries and the child libraries were prepared a month apart and sequenced in separate runs. For each donor, between roughly 500,000 and 2,100,000 distinct TCR beta clonotypes were identified. Naive TCR beta clonotypes were estimated from low-frequency clonotypes matched to each donor's FACS-determined naive share, without sorting.

The V gene is TRBV29-1 and the J gene is TRBJ1-2, with a tentative D gene TRBD1 over 6 matching bases. This clonotype originated in a boy between 10 and 17 years old in good health. Sequenced material: blood. The nucleotides read TGCAGCGTCGTTCTTAACAACGGACAGAGGGGCTACACCTTC. Its protein is CSVVLNNGQRGYTF. Beyond the CDR3, the reference TRBV29-1 and TRBJ1-2 genes provide the residues; the full variable domain reads: SAVISQKPSRDICQRGTSLTIQCQVDSQVTMMFWYRQQPGQSLTLIATANQGSEATYESGFVIDKFPISRPNLTFSTLTVSNMSPEDSSIYLCSVVLNNGQRGYTFGSGTRLTVV.